These 13 T cell receptor beta chains originate from one sample sequenced in a study of cytotoxic CD8 clonotypes in ibrutinib-treated CLL. The assay was immunoSEQ multiplex PCR, and TCRdb's table has in-frame clones only and misses some. The sample contains approximately 300,000 clones, more than 65% of which appear only once. Material: PBMCs, obtained before ibrutinib treatment. These receptors were obtained from a human donor with chronic lymphocytic leukemia.

V is TRBV19 and J is TRBJ2-4, with 7 bases aligning to TRBD1. The CDR3 is 16 amino acids. Germline values: CDR1 LNHDA, CDR2 SQIVND (reference sequence). With 5 bases clipped from V and 4 bases from J, the junction kept 11 bases outside the gene matches. CDR3 sequence: CASSHDRARAKNIQYF. The CDR3 DNA follows: TGTGCCAGTAGTCATGACAGGGCCCGGGCGAAAAACATTCAGTACTTC.

The V and J genes are TRBV27 and TRBJ2-3; TRBD1 or TRBD2 may be the D gene (5 bases each). Looked up from germline, CDR1 is MNHEY and CDR2 is SMNVEV (reference sequence). Trimming took off 1 base at V and 3 bases at J, with 14 bases between the two ends. This CDR3 is built from 16 residues. The CDR3 nucleotides read TGTGCCAGCAGTTTATTGCCGGGACCCCGAACAGATACGCAGTATTTT. Translating it yields CASSLLPGPRTDTQYF.

This rearrangement joins TRBV7-8 to TRBJ1-2; TRBD1 matches 7 bases. The CDR3 is 14 residues long. J gave up 8 bases and V 4 bases, and 10 bases lay outside the gene matches. The germline V gene encodes CDR1 SGHVS and CDR2 FQNEAQ. In DNA, the CDR3 is TGTGCCAGCAGCTCTAGGACAGGTTTTGAGGGCTACACCTTC. Protein: CASSSRTGFEGYTF.

The chain joins TRBV30 to TRBJ2-3; 13 bases are a match to TRBD2. CDR1 GTSNPN and CDR2 SVGIG come from the germline V gene (reference sequence). This CDR3 is built from 16 residues. With 2 bases clipped from V and 4 bases from J, the junction kept 6 bases outside the gene matches. For the CDR3, the DNA is TGTGCCTGGAGTCCGGGACTAGCGGGACTCTCAGATACGCAGTATTTT. Translated, it gives CAWSPGLAGLSDTQYF.

This rearrangement joins TRBV27 to TRBJ1-2; no firm D call. There are 15 residues in the CDR3. Trimming took 2 bases from V and 2 from J, leaving 12 bases between them. Germline V CDR1 and CDR2: MNHEY, SMNVEV (reference sequence). The CDR3 loop reads CASSLTWTGNYGYTF. CDR3 sequence (DNA): TGTGCCAGCAGTTTAACCTGGACGGGAAACTATGGCTACACCTTC.

This chain links TRBV7-9 with TRBJ1-3; D not resolved. The CDR3 extends over 15 amino acids. Trimming left V 5 bases short and J 3 bases short, with 14 bases between. Looked up from germline, CDR1 is SEHNR and CDR2 is FQNEAQ (reference sequence). CDR3 nucleotide sequence: TGTGCCAGCAGCCCCCGAGCAAGGTTTGGAAACACCATATATTTT. Translating it yields CASSPRARFGNTIYF.

This chain connects TRBV5-4 to TRBJ2-5, with D perhaps matching TRBD2 (6 bases). Trimming took off 4 bases at V and 0 bases at J, with 22 bases between the two ends. In germline, CDR1 is SGHNT, CDR2 YYREEE (reference sequence). This CDR3 contains 18 residues. CDR3 in DNA: TGTGCCAGCAGCACCCGACGGGGAGTAGCGGCGTACCAAGAGACCCAGTACTTC. Protein product: CASSTRRGVAAYQETQYF.

This clone has more than one count but fewer than ten. The chain recombines TRBV10-1 with TRBJ1-2; TRBD1 might be the D (5 bases). The germline CDR1 and CDR2 sequences are WNHNN and SYGVQD (reference sequence). This CDR3 has 15 amino acids. Trimming shortened V by 0 bases and J by 0 bases, and 8 bases separated the two germline ends. CDR3 in amino acids: CASSESAGANYGYTF. CDR3 nucleotides: TGCGCCAGCAGTGAGTCTGCGGGGGCTAACTATGGCTACACCTTC.

This chain joins TRBV4-3 and TRBJ2-1; TRBD1 is a possible D gene (6 bases). The CDR3 is 15 residues long. The germline CDR1 and CDR2 sequences are LGHNA and YSLEER. The germline V and J ends were trimmed by 7 bases and 0 bases, with 13 bases remaining between them. CDR3 protein: CASTLDRRSYNEQFF. The CDR3 DNA follows: TGCGCCAGCACCCTGGACAGACGCTCCTACAATGAGCAGTTCTTC.

The chain uses TRBV4-2 and TRBJ1-2; no clear D gene. The CDR3 covers 16 residues. The V end lost 0 bases, the J end lost 4 bases, and 15 bases lay between the germline ends. Germline V CDR1 and CDR2: LGHNA, YNFKEQ. The CDR3 region is CASSQDVGSSGYGYTF. The CDR3 nucleotides are TGTGCCAGCAGCCAAGATGTGGGTTCTTCGGGCTATGGCTACACCTTC.

The rearrangement joins TRBV7-3 to TRBJ1-6; tentative D call: TRBD1 (5 bases). The CDR3 spans 13 residues. Trimming took 6 bases from V and 9 from J, leaving 12 bases between them. Germline CDR1 SGHTA, CDR2 FQGTGA. The CDR3 nucleotides are TGTGCCAGCAGTCCGGGACGCGGTTCACCCCTCCACTTT. This encodes CASSPGRGSPLHF.

CDR3 loop: CASSTQAATNEKLFF. CDR3 coding DNA: TGTGCCAGCTCAACACAAGCAGCAACTAATGAAAAACTGTTTTTT. The chain is built from TRBV18 and TRBJ1-4; D call uncertain. The germline V gene has CDR1 KGHSH and CDR2 LQKENI. The CDR3 totals 15 residues. The V and J ends lost 5 bases and 0 bases respectively, with 10 bases between them.

The chain recombines TRBV14 with TRBJ2-2; TRBD2 matches 7 bases. The ends lost 4 bases at V and 4 bases at J; junction bases unmatched: 9. There are 16 residues in the CDR3. CDR1 SGHDN and CDR2 FVKESK come from the germline V gene. The CDR3 DNA reads TGTGCCAGCAGCCGGCGTCCAGGGACTATCACCGGGGAGCTGTTTTTT. This gives the protein CASSRRPGTITGELFF.